A selection of T cell receptor beta chains follows, all from one sample in a study of vaccination and CD4 T cells after COVID-19. TCRdb re-derived calls from the PCR reads in MiXCR, one entry per CDR3 protein. The sample has more than 14,000 distinct CDR3 sequences, 50% seen once; the top ten hold roughly 25%. These receptors' antigens are unknown. This specimen consisted of cultured CD4+ T cells from blood, obtained after SARS-CoV-2 vaccination. Every receptor here comes from a human donor with COVID-19. CDR3s include the opening cysteine and the closing phenylalanine or tryptophan. A D gene is named only where the DNA matches it firmly. Size tells how often a clone was seen (once, few, many) or the class of an expanded clone, and some rows leave it out.

D gene | clone size | J gene | V gene | CDR3 DNA | CDR3 protein
- | - | TRBJ2-7 | TRBV2 | TGTGCCAGCAGTGAGATGGAACGGCACGAGCAGTACTTC | CASSEMERHEQYF
- | - | TRBJ1-5 | TRBV5-6 | TGTGCCAGCAGATCTCAACGGGCGAGCAATCAGCCCCAGCATTTT | CASRSQRASNQPQHF
- | few | TRBJ2-5 | TRBV20-1 | TGCAGTGCTAGAGATCGGGTCCACAGGTACTTC | CSARDRVHRYF
TRBD2 | - | TRBJ2-3 | TRBV12-3/TRBV12-4 | TGTGCCAGCAATTCGGCCGGGACTAGGGTACGAGATACGCAGTATTTT | CASNSAGTRVRDTQYF
- | few | TRBJ1-1 | TRBV20-1 | TGCAGTGCTAGAGATCCTAATGAAGCTTTCTTT | CSARDPNEAFF
TRBD1 | - | TRBJ1-1 | TRBV6-2/TRBV6-3 | TGTGCCAGCAGTTACCAGGGGGGGAACACTGAAGCTTTCTTT | CASSYQGGNTEAFF
- | once | TRBJ2-3 | TRBV10-1 | TGCGCCAGCAGTGACTTGAAGGGGACAGATACGCAGTATTTT | CASSDLKGTDTQYF
- | few | TRBJ1-1 | TRBV7-5 | - | CISVPEAKKGGANTEAFF
- | - | TRBJ2-5 | TRBV2 | TGTGCCAGCAGTGTACGACGGCAAGAGACCCAGTACTTC | CASSVRRQETQYF
- | - | TRBJ1-2 | TRBV30 | TGTGCCTGGACAGGGACCAGTTATGGCTACACCTTC | CAWTGTSYGYTF
- | few | TRBJ1-6 | TRBV12-3/TRBV12-4 | TGTGCCAGCGGGGGTTCGAAGGCACCCCTCCACTTT | CASGGSKAPLHF
TRBD1 | - | TRBJ1-1 | TRBV19 | TGTGCCATCTCGGACAGGGGCCGGAACACTGAAGCTTTCTTT | CAISDRGRNTEAFF
TRBD1 | - | TRBJ2-5 | TRBV20-1 | TGCAGTGCTCTTCAAACAGGGGTCGGAGAGACCCAGTACTTC | CSALQTGVGETQYF
- | - | TRBJ1-6 | TRBV11-2 | TGTGCCAGCAGCTCCCCGACGGGGAATGGTTCACCCCTCCACTTT | CASSSPTGNGSPLHF